This record covers a single T cell receptor (beta chain). Its antigen is not identified. Use of 60 Vbeta and 13 Jbeta primers characterized the PCR. Generated by immunoSEQ multiplex PCR, the TCRdb table keeps only in-frame clones and is missing some. Of some 140,000 clones in the sample, approximately 70% are singletons; the top ten hold 1.3%. Trimming left V 0 bases short and J 2 bases short, with 20 bases between. CDR1 and CDR2 from the germline V gene are SGDLS and YYNGEE. The CDR3 loop spans 19 amino acids. This sample was taken from a study of cytomegalovirus exposure and HLA in healthy donors. Study-level points and caveats: V- and J-gene trimming of TCR beta was linked (in a later analysis) to a missense DCLRE1C variant. Most likely, a cluster of highly shared sequence variants arose as a sequencing artifact.

The gene calls are TRBV9 and TRBJ2-2; a possible D gene is TRBD1 (6 bases). The sequence came from a woman aged 40 to 50 in good health and CMV-seronegative. Sequencing was performed on PBMCs. CDR3 loop: CASSVGGGGGLSNTGELFF. DNA of the CDR3: TGTGCCAGCAGCGTAGGAGGGGGTGGCGGACTGAGCAACACCGGGGAGCTGTTTTTT. Together with reference TRBV9 and TRBJ2-2, the CDR3 gives the full variable domain: DSGVTQTPKHLITATGQRVTLRCSPRSGDLSVYWYQQSLDQGLQFLIQYYNGEERAKGNILERFSAQQFPDLHSELNLSSLELGDSALYFCASSVGGGGGLSNTGELFFGEGSRLTVL.